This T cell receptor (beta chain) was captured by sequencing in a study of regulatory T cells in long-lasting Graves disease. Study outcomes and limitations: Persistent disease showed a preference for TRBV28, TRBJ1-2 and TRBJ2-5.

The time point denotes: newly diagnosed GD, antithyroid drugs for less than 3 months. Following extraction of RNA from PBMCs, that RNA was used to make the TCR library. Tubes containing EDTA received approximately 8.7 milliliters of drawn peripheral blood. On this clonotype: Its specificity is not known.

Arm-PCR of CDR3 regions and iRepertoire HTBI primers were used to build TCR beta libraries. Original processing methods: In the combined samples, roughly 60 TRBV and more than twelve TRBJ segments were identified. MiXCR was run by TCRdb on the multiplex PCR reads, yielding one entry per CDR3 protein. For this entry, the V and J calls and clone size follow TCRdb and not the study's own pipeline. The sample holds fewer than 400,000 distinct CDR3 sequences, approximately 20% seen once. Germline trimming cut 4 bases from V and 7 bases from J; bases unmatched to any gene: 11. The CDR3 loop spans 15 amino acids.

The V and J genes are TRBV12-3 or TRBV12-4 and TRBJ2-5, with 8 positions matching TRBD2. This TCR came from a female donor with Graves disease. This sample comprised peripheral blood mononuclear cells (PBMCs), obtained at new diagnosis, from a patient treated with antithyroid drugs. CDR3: CASSSESGSGGTQYF. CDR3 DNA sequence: TGTGCCAGCAGTTCCGAAAGCGGGAGCGGCGGGACCCAGTACTTC.